Listed below are T cell receptor beta chains from one sample, sequenced in a study of blood T cell repertoires in COVID-19. Clones were sequenced by immunoSEQ multiplex PCR, and TCRdb holds only the in-frame ones, with some missing. The table has under 100,000 clones, around four fifths seen once. The sample was peripheral blood. These receptors all stem from a human donor in a cohort sampled during active COVID-19. CDR3s include the opening cysteine and the closing phenylalanine or tryptophan. Some rows have no size entry. The others give once, few or many, or a class for an expanded clone.

V	size	J	CDR3
TRBV6-6	.	TRBJ1-1	CASQVTTNTEAFF
TRBV10-3	.	TRBJ2-2	CAIGAGTGELFF
TRBV9	.	TRBJ2-2	CASSVVGAGELFF
TRBV19	.	TRBJ1-5	CASSEDRDQPQHF
TRBV19	.	TRBJ2-1	CASSVSGSSYNEQFF
TRBV19	.	TRBJ1-1	CASRVGGALRMNTEAFF
TRBV10-3	.	TRBJ2-5	CAIMGGSEETQYF
TRBV2	.	TRBJ1-6	CAATGQGVNSPLHF
TRBV18	.	TRBJ2-7	CASSPMGGDEQYF
TRBV4-1	.	TRBJ2-2	CASSQEEGLKTGELFF
TRBV4-1	.	TRBJ1-6	CASSPTGQGAISPLHF
TRBV6-5	.	TRBJ1-4	CASTHRGLGEKLFF
TRBV7-2	.	TRBJ1-2	CASSSRTRGNYGYTF
TRBV3-1/TRBV3-2	.	TRBJ2-7	CASSVRGTYEQYF
TRBV5-1	many	TRBJ1-2	CASSLGHRDMKVNAGYTF
TRBV4-1	few	TRBJ2-7	CASSRQAGAAYEQYF
TRBV2	.	TRBJ1-2	CARRGLYGYTF
TRBV24-1	.	TRBJ1-4	CATSEDARAGCGEKLFF
TRBV7-9	once	TRBJ2-1	CASRRGGGSYNEQFF
TRBV6-1	.	TRBJ2-2	CASSEIRNTGELFF
TRBV7-9	.	TRBJ1-5	CASSWGTAAQPQHF
TRBV7-9	.	TRBJ1-5	CASSLDKTGQPQHF
TRBV19	.	TRBJ2-1	CASRGAVYNEQFF
TRBV7-3	few	TRBJ1-3	CASSLGTGGNTIYF
TRBV4-1	.	TRBJ1-2	CASSRIGTSRRGYTF
TRBV2	.	TRBJ1-3	CASSSSSARSGNTIYF
TRBV21-1	.	TRBJ2-1	CASSKDPGQGGSNEQFF
TRBV11-2	.	TRBJ2-1	CASSLTSGGVLSYNEQFF
TRBV5-4	.	TRBJ2-1	CASSPETLASYNEQFF
TRBV7-8	.	TRBJ2-2	CASSLAPRGGADTGELFF
TRBV6-5	.	TRBJ2-7	CASSWAGTGPGEQYF
TRBV5-6	once	TRBJ1-1	CASTLGGSEAFF
TRBV27	.	TRBJ2-7	CASSLSGTSGGEQYF
TRBV27	.	TRBJ1-1	CASSRPGTEAFF
TRBV19	.	TRBJ2-2	CASREGRNTGELFF
TRBV3-1/TRBV3-2	.	TRBJ1-2	CASSRTGSDGYTF
TRBV7-8	.	TRBJ1-5	CASSLGAGDQPQHF
TRBV9	.	TRBJ2-6	CASSGQVSGANVLTF
TRBV27	.	TRBJ1-4	CASSRAPINGEKLFF
TRBV18	.	TRBJ2-7	CASSLTDTSYEQYF
TRBV15	.	TRBJ1-1	CATSYGQDGSTEAFF
TRBV30	.	TRBJ1-2	CAWRRESYGYTF
TRBV7-8	.	TRBJ1-5	CASSSGGLYSNQPQHF
TRBV15	.	TRBJ2-1	CATSRAPLASGGDNEQFF
TRBV6-5	.	TRBJ2-5	CASSYSGRGLQETQYF
TRBV25-1	.	TRBJ1-2	CASSPLQGRPNYGYTF
TRBV5-1	.	TRBJ1-5	CASGVGVGQPQHF
TRBV3-1/TRBV3-2	.	TRBJ1-2	CASSQDNQAGYTF
TRBV4-1	.	TRBJ2-3	CASSQDGVGGGTDTQYF
TRBV27	few	TRBJ2-3	CASSSGTGLHTQYF
TRBV6-5	.	TRBJ1-3	CASSFDRGPGNTIYF
TRBV5-5	once	TRBJ2-2	CASSLVAGTNTGELFF
TRBV19	.	TRBJ2-1	CASSMMEGRNYNEQFF
TRBV5-5	.	TRBJ1-6	CASSRDIGTVINSPLHF
TRBV5-1	.	TRBJ2-2	CASSLATGVTGELFF
TRBV2	.	TRBJ2-2	CASRDRPGELFF
TRBV7-6	.	TRBJ1-1	CASRQTENTEAFF
TRBV28	.	TRBJ1-2	CASRGLGGYTF
TRBV13	.	TRBJ2-7	CASSLGPRTIIEQYF
TRBV9	.	TRBJ1-2	CASSVGGGVGYTF